The 8 T cell receptor beta chains below all came from one sample that was sequenced in a study of vaccination effects on CD4 cells after COVID-19. These receptors' targets are unknown. Clones were read by immunoSEQ multiplex PCR, and TCRdb kept only the in-frame ones, dropping some. The sample includes 45,000 or so clones, about 76% of them seen just once. Culturing for about 10 days preceded CD4+ T cell isolation. Specimen: CD4+ T cells from PBMCs cultured without peptide, collected before COVID-19 vaccination. These receptors were collected from a human donor who had a prior SARS-CoV-2 infection.

V and J are TRBV6-5 and TRBJ1-3; unclear D gene. Germline lookup yields CDR1 MNHEY and CDR2 SVGAGI. The CDR3 spans 14 residues. V lost 7 bases and J 3 bases, leaving 13 bases between the germline ends. CDR3 loop: CASILGRGGNTIYF. Written as DNA, the CDR3 is TGTGCCAGCATACTTGGTCGGGGTGGAAACACCATATATTTT.

This clone was seen a handful of times. The J gene is TRBJ2-7, the V gene TRBV7-9, with a tentative D call TRBD1 (5 bases). This CDR3 contains 13 residues. The germline gives CDR1 SEHNR, CDR2 FQNEAQ (reference sequence). V lost 7 bases, J lost 3 bases, and 13 bases lay in between. CDR3: CASTRRGSYEQYF. As DNA, the CDR3 is TGTGCCAGCACCAGAAGGGGCAGCTACGAGCAGTACTTC.

The CDR3 region is CASRSGTVRNEQFF. CDR3 sequence (DNA): TGTGCCAGCAGGTCCGGGACAGTTCGGAATGAGCAGTTCTTC. The rearrangement links TRBV6-6 to TRBJ2-1; 7 positions match TRBD1. V was pared by 6 bases and J by 7 bases, with 9 bases of the junction left unmatched. The CDR3 contains 14 residues. The germline CDR1 and CDR2 sequences are MNHNY and SVGAGI (reference sequence).

The chain recombines TRBV5-1 with TRBJ2-3, with TRBD2 identical over 11 bases. The CDR3 loop spans 17 amino acids. The germline CDR1 and CDR2 sequences are SGHRS and YFSETQ. With V trimmed by 1 base and J by 3 bases, 7 bases remained unmatched. CDR3 amino acids: CASSLPETSGSTDTQYF. CDR3 coding DNA: TGCGCCAGCAGCTTGCCGGAAACTAGCGGGAGTACAGATACGCAGTATTTT.

The J gene is TRBJ1-3, the V gene TRBV5-8, with D perhaps TRBD1 (5 bases). The germline V gene encodes CDR1 SGHTS and CDR2 YDEGEE. This CDR3 is 14 amino acids long. The V and J ends lost 0 bases and 1 base respectively, with 5 bases between them. CDR3 sequence: CASSLDRSGNTIYF. CDR3 nucleotide sequence: TGTGCCAGCAGCTTGGACAGGTCTGGAAACACCATATATTTT.

The V and J genes are TRBV4-3 and TRBJ2-1; possibly TRBD2 for D (6 bases). Germline lookup yields CDR1 LGHNA and CDR2 YSLEER. The CDR3 totals 16 residues. V was clipped by 1 base and J by 2 bases, with 12 bases between them. CDR3 protein: CASSQVRGRTYNEQFF. The CDR3 nucleotides read TGCGCCAGCAGCCAAGTACGGGGGAGGACCTACAATGAGCAGTTCTTC.

V is TRBV10-3 and J is TRBJ1-6; 7 positions agree with TRBD1. The CDR3 has 16 amino acids. Trimming took 2 bases from V and 10 from J; bases not matched to a gene: 11. Germline V gene data show CDR1 as ENHRY and CDR2 as SYGVKD. The CDR3 reads CAISELGQATGSPLHF. The CDR3 DNA follows: TGTGCCATCAGTGAGCTCGGACAGGCCACGGGGTCACCCCTCCACTTT.

The genes are TRBV15 and TRBJ2-2; maybe TRBD2 (5 bases). V lost 3 bases and J 1 base, leaving 6 bases between the germline ends. The CDR3 is 14 amino acids. Germline V gene lookup returns CDR1 LNHNV and CDR2 YYDKDF (reference sequence). As DNA, the CDR3 is TGTGCCACCAGCAGGGGGAGGAACACCGGGGAGCTGTTTTTT. This translates into CATSRGRNTGELFF.